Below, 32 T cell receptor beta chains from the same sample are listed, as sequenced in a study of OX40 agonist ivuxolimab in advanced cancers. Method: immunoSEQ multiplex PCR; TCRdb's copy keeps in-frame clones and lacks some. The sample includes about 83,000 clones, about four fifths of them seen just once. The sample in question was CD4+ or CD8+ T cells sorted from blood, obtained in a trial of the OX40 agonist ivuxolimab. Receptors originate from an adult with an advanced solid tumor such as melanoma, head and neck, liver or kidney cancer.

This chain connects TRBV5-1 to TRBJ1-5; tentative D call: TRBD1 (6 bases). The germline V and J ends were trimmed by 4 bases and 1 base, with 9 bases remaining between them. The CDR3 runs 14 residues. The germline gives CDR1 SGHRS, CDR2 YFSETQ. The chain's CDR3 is CASSLTGSNQPQHF. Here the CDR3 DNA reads TGCGCCAGCAGCCTTACAGGGAGCAATCAGCCCCAGCATTTT. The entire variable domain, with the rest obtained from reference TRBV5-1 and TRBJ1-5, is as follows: KAGVTQTPRYLIKTRGQQVTLSCSPISGHRSVSWYQQTPGQGLQFLFEYFSETQRNKGNFPGRFSGRQFSNSRSEMNVSTLELGDSALYLCASSLTGSNQPQHFGDGTRLSIL.

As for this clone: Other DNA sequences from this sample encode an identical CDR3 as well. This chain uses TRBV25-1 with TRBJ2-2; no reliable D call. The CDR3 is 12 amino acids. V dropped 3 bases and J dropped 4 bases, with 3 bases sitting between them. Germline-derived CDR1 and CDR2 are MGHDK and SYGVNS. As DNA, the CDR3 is TGTGCCAGCAGTGATCGCACCGGGGAGCTGTTTTTT. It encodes CASSDRTGELFF.

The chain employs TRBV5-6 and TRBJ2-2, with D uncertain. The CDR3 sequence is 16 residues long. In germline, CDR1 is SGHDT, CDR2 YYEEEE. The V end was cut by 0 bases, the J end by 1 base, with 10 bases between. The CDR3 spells CASSLAAKLNTGELFF. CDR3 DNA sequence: TGTGCCAGCAGCTTGGCAGCGAAGTTGAACACCGGGGAGCTGTTTTTT.

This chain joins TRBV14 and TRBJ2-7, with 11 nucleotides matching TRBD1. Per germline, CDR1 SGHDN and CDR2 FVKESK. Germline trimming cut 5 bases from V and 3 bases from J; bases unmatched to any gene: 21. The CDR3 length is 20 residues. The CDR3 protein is CASSYLSGTGGERWDYEQYF. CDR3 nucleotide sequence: TGTGCCAGCAGCTACTTATCCGGGACAGGGGGTGAACGATGGGACTACGAGCAGTACTTC.

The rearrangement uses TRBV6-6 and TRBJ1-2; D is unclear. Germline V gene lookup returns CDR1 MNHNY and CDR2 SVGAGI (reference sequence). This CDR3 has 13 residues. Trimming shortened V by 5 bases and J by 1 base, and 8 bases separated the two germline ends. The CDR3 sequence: CASSPGFNYGYTF. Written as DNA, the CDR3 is TGTGCCAGCAGTCCAGGCTTTAACTATGGCTACACCTTC.

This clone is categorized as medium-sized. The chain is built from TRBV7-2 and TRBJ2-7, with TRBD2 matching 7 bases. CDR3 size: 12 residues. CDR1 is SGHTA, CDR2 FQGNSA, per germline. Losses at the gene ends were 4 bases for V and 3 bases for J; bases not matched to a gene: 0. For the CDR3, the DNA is TGTGCCAGCAGCTCTAGCGGCTACGAGCAGTACTTC. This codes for CASSSSGYEQYF.

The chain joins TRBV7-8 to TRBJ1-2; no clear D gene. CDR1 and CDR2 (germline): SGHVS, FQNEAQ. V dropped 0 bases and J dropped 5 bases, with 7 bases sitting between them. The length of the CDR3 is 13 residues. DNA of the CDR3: TGTGCCAGCAGCTTAGCTCAGCAATATGGCTACACCTTC. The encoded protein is CASSLAQQYGYTF. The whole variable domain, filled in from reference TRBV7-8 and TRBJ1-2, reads GAGVSQSPRYKVAKRGQDVALRCDPISGHVSLFWYQQALGQGPEFLTYFQNEAQLDKSGLPSDRFFAERPEGSVSTLKIQRTQQEDSAVYLCASSLAQQYGYTFGSGTRLTVV.

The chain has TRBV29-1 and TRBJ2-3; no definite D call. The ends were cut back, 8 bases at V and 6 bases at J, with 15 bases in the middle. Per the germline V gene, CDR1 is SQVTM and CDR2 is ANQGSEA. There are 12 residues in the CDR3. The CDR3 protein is CSPSLATDTQYF. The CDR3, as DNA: TGCAGCCCGTCCTTGGCTACGGATACGCAGTATTTT.

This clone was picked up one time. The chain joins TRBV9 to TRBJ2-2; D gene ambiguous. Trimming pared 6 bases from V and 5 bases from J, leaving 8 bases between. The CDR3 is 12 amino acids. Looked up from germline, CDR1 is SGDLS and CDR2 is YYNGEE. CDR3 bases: TGTGCCAGCATGAGTTTGACCGGGGAGCTGTTTTTT. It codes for CASMSLTGELFF.

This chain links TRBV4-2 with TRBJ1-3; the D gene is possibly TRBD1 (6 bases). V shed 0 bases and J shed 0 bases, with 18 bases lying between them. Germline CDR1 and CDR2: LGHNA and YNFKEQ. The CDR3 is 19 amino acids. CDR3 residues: CASSQEVRGRHISGNTIYF. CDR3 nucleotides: TGTGCCAGCAGCCAAGAAGTCAGGGGCCGCCATATCTCTGGAAACACCATATATTTT.

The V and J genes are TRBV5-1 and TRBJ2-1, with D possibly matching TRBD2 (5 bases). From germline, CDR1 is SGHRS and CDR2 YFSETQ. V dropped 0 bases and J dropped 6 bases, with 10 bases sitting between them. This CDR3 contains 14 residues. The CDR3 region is CASSLDTEGNEQFF. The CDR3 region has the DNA TGCGCCAGCAGCTTGGACACAGAGGGCAATGAGCAGTTCTTC.

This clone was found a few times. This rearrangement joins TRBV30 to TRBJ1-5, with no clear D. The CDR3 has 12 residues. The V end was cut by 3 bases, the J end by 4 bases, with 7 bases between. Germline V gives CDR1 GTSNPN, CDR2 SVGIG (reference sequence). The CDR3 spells CAWSGVNQPQHF. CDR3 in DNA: TGTGCCTGGAGCGGGGTTAATCAGCCCCAGCATTTT.

The CDR3 reads CAISLMGYGYTF. The CDR3 nucleotides are TGTGCCATCTCACTTATGGGCTATGGCTACACCTTC. The rearrangement joins TRBV10-3 to TRBJ1-2; D is unresolved. Looked up from germline, CDR1 is ENHRY and CDR2 is SYGVKD. V shed 8 bases and J shed 4 bases, with 11 bases lying between them. There are 12 residues in the CDR3.

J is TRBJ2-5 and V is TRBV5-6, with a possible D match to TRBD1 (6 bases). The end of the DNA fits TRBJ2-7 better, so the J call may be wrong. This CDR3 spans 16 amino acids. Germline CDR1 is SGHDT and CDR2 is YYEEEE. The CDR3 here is CASSLVPTGTRYEQYF. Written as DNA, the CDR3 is TGTGCCAGCAGCTTGGTCCCAACAGGGACCCGTTACGAGCAGTACTTC.

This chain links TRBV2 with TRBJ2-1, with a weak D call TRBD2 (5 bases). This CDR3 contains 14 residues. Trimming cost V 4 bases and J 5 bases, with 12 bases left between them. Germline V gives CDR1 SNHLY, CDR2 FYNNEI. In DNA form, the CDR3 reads TGTGCCAGCAGTGCCCCGACGGGGAACAATGAGCAGTTCTTC. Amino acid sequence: CASSAPTGNNEQFF.

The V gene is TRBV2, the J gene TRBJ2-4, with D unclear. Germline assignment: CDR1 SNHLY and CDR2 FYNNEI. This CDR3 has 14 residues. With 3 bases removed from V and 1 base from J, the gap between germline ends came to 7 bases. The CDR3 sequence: CASSDWLAKNIQYF. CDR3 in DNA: TGTGCCAGCAGTGACTGGCTGGCCAAAAACATTCAGTACTTC.

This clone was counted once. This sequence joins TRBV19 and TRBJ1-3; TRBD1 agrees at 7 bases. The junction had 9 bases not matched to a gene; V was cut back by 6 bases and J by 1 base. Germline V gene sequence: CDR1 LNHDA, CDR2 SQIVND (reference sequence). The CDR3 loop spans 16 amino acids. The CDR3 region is CASRTTGVVSGNTIYF. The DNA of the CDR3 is TGTGCCAGTAGGACCACAGGGGTTGTTTCTGGAAACACCATATATTTT. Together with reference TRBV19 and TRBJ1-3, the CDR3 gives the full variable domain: DGGITQSPKYLFRKEGQNVTLSCEQNLNHDAMYWYRQDPGQGLRLIYYSQIVNDFQKGDIAEGYSVSREKKESFPLTVTSAQKNPTAFYLCASRTTGVVSGNTIYFGEGSWLTVV.

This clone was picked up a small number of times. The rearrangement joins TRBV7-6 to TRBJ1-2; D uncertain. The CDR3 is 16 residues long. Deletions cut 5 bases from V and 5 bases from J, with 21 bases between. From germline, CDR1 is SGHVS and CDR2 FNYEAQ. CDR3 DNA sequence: TGTGCCAGCAGCCCCCGGGCGGCAGGAGCCAATTATGGCTACACCTTC. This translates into CASSPRAAGANYGYTF.

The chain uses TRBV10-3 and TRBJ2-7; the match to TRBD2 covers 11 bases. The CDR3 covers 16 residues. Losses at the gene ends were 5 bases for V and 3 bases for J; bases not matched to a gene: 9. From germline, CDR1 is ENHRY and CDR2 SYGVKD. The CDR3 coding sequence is TGTGCCATCAGTCACCGTTCGACTAGCGGGGACTACGAGCAGTACTTC. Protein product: CAISHRSTSGDYEQYF.

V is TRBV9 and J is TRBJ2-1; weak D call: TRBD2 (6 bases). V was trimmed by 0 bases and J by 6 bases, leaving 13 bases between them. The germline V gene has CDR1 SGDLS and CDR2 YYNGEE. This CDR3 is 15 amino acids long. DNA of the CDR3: TGTGCCAGCAGCGTAGGCGGAGGGCGCGGCAATGAGCAGTTCTTC. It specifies CASSVGGGRGNEQFF.

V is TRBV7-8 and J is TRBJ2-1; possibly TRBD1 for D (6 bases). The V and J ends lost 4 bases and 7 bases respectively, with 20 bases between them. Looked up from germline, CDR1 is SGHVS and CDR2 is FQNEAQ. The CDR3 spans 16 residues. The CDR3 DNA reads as TGTGCCAGCAGCTCAAAACAGGGAAGCACAACAAATGAGCAGTTCTTC. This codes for CASSSKQGSTTNEQFF.

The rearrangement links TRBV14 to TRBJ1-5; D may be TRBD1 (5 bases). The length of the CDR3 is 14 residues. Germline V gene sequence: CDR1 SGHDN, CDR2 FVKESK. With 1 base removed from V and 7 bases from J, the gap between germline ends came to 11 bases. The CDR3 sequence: CASSQGPGGQPQHF. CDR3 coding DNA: TGTGCCAGCAGCCAAGGGCCCGGGGGGCAGCCCCAGCATTTT.

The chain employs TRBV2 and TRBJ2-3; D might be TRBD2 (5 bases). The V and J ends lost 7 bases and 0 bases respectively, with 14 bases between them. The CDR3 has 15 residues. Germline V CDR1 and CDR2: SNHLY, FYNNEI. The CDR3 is CASTVSGLSTDTQYF. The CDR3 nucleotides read TGTGCCAGCACAGTATCCGGACTGAGCACAGATACGCAGTATTTT.

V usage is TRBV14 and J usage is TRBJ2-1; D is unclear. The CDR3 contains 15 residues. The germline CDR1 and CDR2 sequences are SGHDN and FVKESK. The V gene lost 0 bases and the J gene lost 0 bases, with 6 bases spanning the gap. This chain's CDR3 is CASSQDRSSYNEQFF. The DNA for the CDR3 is TGTGCCAGCAGCCAAGACCGAAGCTCCTACAATGAGCAGTTCTTC.

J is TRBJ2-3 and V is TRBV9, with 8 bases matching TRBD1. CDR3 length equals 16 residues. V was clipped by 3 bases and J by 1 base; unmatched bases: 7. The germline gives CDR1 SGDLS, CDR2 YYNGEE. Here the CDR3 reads CASSADRGSRTDTQYF. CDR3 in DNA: TGTGCCAGCAGCGCCGACAGGGGCTCCCGCACAGATACGCAGTATTTT.

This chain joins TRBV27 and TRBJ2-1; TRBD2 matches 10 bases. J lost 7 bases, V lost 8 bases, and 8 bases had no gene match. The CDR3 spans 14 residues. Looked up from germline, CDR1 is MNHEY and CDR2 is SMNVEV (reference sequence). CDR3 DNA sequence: TGTGCCAGCCGAGCGGGAGGGCCTGAGAATGAGCAGTTCTTC. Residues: CASRAGGPENEQFF.

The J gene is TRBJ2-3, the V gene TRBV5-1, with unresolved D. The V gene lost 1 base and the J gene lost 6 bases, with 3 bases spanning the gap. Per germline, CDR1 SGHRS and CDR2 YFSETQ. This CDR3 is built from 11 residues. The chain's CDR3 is CASSLLDTQYF. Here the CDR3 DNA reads TGCGCCAGCAGCTTGTTGGATACGCAGTATTTT.

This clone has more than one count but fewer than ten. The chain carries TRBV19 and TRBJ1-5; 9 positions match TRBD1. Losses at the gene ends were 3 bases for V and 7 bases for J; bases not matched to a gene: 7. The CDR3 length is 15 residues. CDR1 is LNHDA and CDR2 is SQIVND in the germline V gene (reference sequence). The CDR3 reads CASSIAGQGRQPQHF. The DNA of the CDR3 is TGTGCCAGTAGTATTGCCGGACAGGGGAGACAGCCCCAGCATTTT.

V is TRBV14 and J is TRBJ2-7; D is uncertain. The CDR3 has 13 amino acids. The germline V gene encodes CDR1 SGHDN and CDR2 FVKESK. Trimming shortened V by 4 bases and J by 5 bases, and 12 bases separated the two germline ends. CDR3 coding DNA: TGTGCCAGCAGCCCCCGGACCATACACGAGCAGTACTTC. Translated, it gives CASSPRTIHEQYF.

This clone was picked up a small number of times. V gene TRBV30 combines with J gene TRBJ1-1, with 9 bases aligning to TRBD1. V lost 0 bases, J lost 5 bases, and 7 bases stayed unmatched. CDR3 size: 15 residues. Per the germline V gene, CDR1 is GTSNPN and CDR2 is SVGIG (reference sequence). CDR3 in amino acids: CAWSVGQGTGTEAFF. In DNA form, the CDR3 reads TGTGCCTGGAGTGTCGGACAGGGGACAGGGACTGAAGCTTTCTTT.

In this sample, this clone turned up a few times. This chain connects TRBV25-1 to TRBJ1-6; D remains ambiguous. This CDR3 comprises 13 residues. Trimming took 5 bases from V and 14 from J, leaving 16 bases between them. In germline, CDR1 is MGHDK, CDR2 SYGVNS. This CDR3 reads CASSPPSLSALHF. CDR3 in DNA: TGTGCCAGCAGTCCACCGTCCTTGTCAGCCCTCCACTTT.

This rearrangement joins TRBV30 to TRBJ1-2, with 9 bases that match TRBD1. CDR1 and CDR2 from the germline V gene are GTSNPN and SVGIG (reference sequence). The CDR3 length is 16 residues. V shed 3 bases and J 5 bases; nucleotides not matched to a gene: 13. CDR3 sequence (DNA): TGTGCCTGGAGCTCCCCGGGACAGGGTGGAGGGTATGGCTACACCTTC. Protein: CAWSSPGQGGGYGYTF.